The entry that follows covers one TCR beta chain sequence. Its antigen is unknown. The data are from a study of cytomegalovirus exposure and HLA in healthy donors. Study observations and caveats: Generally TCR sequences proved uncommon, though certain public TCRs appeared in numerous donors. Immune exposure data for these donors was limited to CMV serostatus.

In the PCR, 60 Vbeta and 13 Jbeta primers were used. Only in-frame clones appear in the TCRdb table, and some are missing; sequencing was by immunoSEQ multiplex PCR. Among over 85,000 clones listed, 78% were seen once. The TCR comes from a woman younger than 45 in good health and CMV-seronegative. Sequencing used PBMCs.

The CDR3 reads CASSALRDNEQFF. The CDR3 DNA is TGTGCCAGCAGTGCTTTACGGGACAATGAGCAGTTCTTC. The genes are TRBV6-5 and TRBJ2-1; D unclear. This CDR3 has 13 amino acids. With 5 bases removed from V and 5 bases from J, the gap between germline ends came to 10 bases. From germline, CDR1 is MNHEY and CDR2 SVGAGI.